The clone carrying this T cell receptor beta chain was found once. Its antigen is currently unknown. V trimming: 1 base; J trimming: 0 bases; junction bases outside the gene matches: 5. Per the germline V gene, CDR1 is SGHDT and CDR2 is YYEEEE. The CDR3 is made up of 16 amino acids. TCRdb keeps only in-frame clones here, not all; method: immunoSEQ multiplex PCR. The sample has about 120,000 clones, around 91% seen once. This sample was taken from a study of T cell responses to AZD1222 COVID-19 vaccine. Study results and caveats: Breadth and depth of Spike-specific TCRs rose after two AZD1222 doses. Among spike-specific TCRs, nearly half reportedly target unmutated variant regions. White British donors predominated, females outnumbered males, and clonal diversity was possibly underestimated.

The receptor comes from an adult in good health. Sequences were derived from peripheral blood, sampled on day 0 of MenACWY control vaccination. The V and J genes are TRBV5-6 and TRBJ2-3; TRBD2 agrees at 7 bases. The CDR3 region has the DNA TGTGCCAGCAGCTTGCCAGCGGGGTCTAGCACAGATACGCAGTATTTT. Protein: CASSLPAGSSTDTQYF.